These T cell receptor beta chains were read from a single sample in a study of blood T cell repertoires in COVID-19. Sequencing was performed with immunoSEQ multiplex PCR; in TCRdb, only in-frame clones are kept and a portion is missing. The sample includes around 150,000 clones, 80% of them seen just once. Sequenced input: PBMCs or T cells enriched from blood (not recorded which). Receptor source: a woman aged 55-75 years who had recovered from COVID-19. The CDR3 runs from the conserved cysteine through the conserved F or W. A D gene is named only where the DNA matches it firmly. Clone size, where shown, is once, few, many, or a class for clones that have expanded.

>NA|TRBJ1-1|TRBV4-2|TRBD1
TGTGCCAGCAGCCAAGTAGGATCCAACAGGGGGCGGGGGAACACTGAAGCTTTCTTT
CASSQVGSNRGRGNTEAFF
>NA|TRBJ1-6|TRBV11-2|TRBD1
TGTGCCAGCAGCCTCACTACGGGACAGTCTTATAATTCACCCCTCCACTTT
CASSLTTGQSYNSPLHF
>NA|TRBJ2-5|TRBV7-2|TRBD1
TGTGCCAGCAGCCACCCCGGTGGGGACAGGGATCAAGAGACCCAGTACTTC
CASSHPGGDRDQETQYF
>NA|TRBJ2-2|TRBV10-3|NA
TGTGCCATCAGGGAATCGGCGGCCGGGGAGCTGTTTTTT
CAIRESAAGELFF
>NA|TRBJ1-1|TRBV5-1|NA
TGCGCCAGCAGCTTGTATGGGTCTCAGGGCACTGAAGCTTTCTTT
CASSLYGSQGTEAFF
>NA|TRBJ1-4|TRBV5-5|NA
TGTGCCAGCAGCTTGGTTCGTCAGGGCTCAAGGGAAAAACTGTTTTTT
CASSLVRQGSREKLFF
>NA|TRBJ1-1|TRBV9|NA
TGTGCCAGCAGCGTAGGGGCAAACACTGAAGCTTTCTTT
CASSVGANTEAFF
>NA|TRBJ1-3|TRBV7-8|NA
TGTGCCAGCAGCCCAATTTGGGCTGGGGGAAACACCATATATTTT
CASSPIWAGGNTIYF
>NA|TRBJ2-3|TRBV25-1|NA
TGTGCCAGCAGAAGGAGGGTGGGGACAGATACGCAGTATTTT
CASRRRVGTDTQYF
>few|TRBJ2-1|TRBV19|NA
TGTGCCACCAGGGGGGCCTCGACCCTTAGCTCCTACAATGAGCAGTTCTTC
CATRGASTLSSYNEQFF
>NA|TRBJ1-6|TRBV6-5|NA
TGTGCCAGCAGTTACGTCGGGAGTTCACCCCTCCACTTT
CASSYVGSSPLHF
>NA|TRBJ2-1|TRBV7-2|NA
TGTGCCAGCAGCTTAGCGGTAGCTAGGAATGAGCAGTTCTTC
CASSLAVARNEQFF
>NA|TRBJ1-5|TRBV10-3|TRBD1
TGTGCCATCAGTGACAGAAGGACAGGGGAAGGTCAGCCCCAGCATTTT
CAISDRRTGEGQPQHF
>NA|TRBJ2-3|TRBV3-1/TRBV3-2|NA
TGTGCCAGCAGCCAACTTTCCCGGGAGTATTTT
CASSQLSREYF
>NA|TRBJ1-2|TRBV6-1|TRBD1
TGTGCCAGCAGTGAAGCCCTAATATCCGGGACAGGTCTTTACACCTTC
CASSEALISGTGLYTF